The 15 T cell receptor beta chains below come from one sample, sequenced in a study of shared clonotypes between healthy human individuals. Repertoires were generated with immunoSEQ multiplex PCR, while TCRdb's copy carries only in-frame clones and drops some. Of a few hundred thousand clones in the sample, 97% are singletons; the top ten hold approximately 0.057%. The sequenced sample was naive CD4+ T cells sorted from blood. Subset indicated: CD45RA+ positively selected. These receptors came from a woman aged 25 to 39 in good health.

J is TRBJ2-5 and V is TRBV7-2, with 9 bases that match TRBD1. The trim removed 6 bases at V and 5 bases at J, leaving 7 bases unmatched. Per the germline V gene, CDR1 is SGHTA and CDR2 is FQGNSA. This CDR3 is built from 14 residues. The CDR3 spells CASRQQGARETQYF. The CDR3 nucleotides read TGTGCCAGCAGACAACAGGGGGCGCGGGAGACCCAGTACTTC. Based on the CDR3 plus reference TRBV7-2 and TRBJ2-5, the full variable domain is GAGVSQSPSNKVTEKGKDVELRCDPISGHTALYWYRQSLGQGLEFLIYFQGNSAPDKSGLPSDRFSAERTGGSVSTLTIQRTQQEDSAVYLCASRQQGARETQYFGPGTRLLVL.

The V and J genes are TRBV5-1 and TRBJ2-2, with TRBD1 matching 7 bases. The CDR3 runs to 16 residues. CDR1 is SGHRS and CDR2 is YFSETQ in the germline V gene. V trimming: 4 bases; J trimming: 3 bases; junction bases outside the gene matches: 9. The CDR3 bases are TGCGCCAGCAGCGCTCGACAGGGTATCGACACCGGGGAGCTGTTTTTT. Its protein product is CASSARQGIDTGELFF.

This clone has a single count. The chain combines TRBV19 with TRBJ2-2; possible D gene TRBD2, 6 bases. The germline V gene encodes CDR1 LNHDA and CDR2 SQIVND (reference sequence). With 9 bases removed from V and 4 bases from J, the gap between germline ends came to 24 bases. The CDR3 is 17 residues long. The CDR3 reads CASCSTGGSWVTGELFF. DNA of the CDR3: TGTGCCAGCTGCTCGACCGGGGGTAGTTGGGTCACCGGGGAGCTGTTTTTT.

J is TRBJ2-1 and V is TRBV14, with 12 bases aligning to TRBD2. The V and J ends lost 4 bases and 7 bases, in that order; junction bases with no gene match: 5. The CDR3 covers 15 residues. Germline V gene lookup returns CDR1 SGHDN and CDR2 FVKESK. CDR3 bases: TGTGCCAGCAGCCGCCTAGCGGGAGGGCTTAATGAGCAGTTCTTC. Protein product: CASSRLAGGLNEQFF.

The chain is built from TRBV21-1 and TRBJ1-5; no DNA check was done on the table's D call, TRBD1. TRBV21-1 corresponds to a pseudogene. The CDR3 spans 16 residues. The CDR3 is CASSKAGTGEVQPQHF. CDR3 bases: TGTGCCAGCAGCAAAGCTGGGACAGGGGAGGTTCAGCCCCAGCATTTT.

The chain uses TRBV30 and TRBJ1-3; a weak D match, TRBD1 (5 bases). The CDR3 is 14 residues long. Trimming took off 3 bases at V and 3 bases at J, with 12 bases between the two ends. Germline-derived CDR1 and CDR2 are GTSNPN and SVGIG (reference sequence). Here the CDR3 reads CAWRSGGGGNTIYF. CDR3 in DNA: TGTGCCTGGAGAAGCGGCGGGGGTGGAAACACCATATATTTT.

This sequence joins TRBV4-1 and TRBJ2-2; D gene uncertain. This CDR3 region has 17 residues. Germline V lookup: CDR1 MGHRA, CDR2 YSYEKL. Trimming removed 0 bases at V and 0 bases at J, with 11 bases between. The CDR3 spells CASSQDQGSTNTGELFF. The CDR3 DNA is TGCGCCAGCAGCCAAGATCAAGGCTCTACGAACACCGGGGAGCTGTTTTTT.

The rearrangement links TRBV11-3 to TRBJ2-1; TRBD2 is a possible D gene (5 bases). The V gene lost 5 bases and the J gene lost 7 bases, with 15 bases spanning the gap. CDR3 length: 14 amino acids. In germline, CDR1 is SGHNT, CDR2 YENEEA. CDR3 region: CASSLGGPRNEQFF. CDR3 sequence (DNA): TGTGCCAGCAGCCTCGGCGGGCCGCGGAATGAGCAGTTCTTC.

This chain uses TRBV7-3 with TRBJ2-7; either TRBD1 or TRBD2 may supply D (6 bases each). Trimming cost V 5 bases and J 4 bases, with 18 bases left between them. Germline values: CDR1 SGHTA, CDR2 FQGTGA. The CDR3 has 15 amino acids. The CDR3 nucleotides read TGTGCCAGCAGCCTTCGGGCAGGGGAGGAATACGAGCAGTACTTC. This sequence encodes CASSLRAGEEYEQYF. Full variable domain (remainder filled in from reference TRBV7-3 and TRBJ2-7): GAGVSQTPSNKVTEKGKYVELRCDPISGHTALYWYRQSLGQGPEFLIYFQGTGAADDSGLPNDRFFAVRPEGSVSTLKIQRTERGDSAVYLCASSLRAGEEYEQYFGPGTRLTVT.

The V call is TRBV11-2, the J call TRBJ2-7, with D perhaps being TRBD1 or TRBD2 (5 bases each). V lost 4 bases, J lost 6 bases, and 19 bases lay in between. This CDR3 region has 15 residues. Germline loops: CDR1 SGHAT, CDR2 FQNNGV. CDR3 amino acids: CASSSAAAGTSEQYF. The CDR3 DNA is TGTGCCAGCAGCTCCGCAGCGGCAGGGACCTCCGAGCAGTACTTC.

This chain connects TRBV28 to TRBJ1-1, with TRBD1 identical over 11 bases. With V trimmed by 3 bases and J by 4 bases, 7 bases remained unmatched. The CDR3 loop spans 16 amino acids. CDR1 and CDR2 from the germline V gene are MDHEN and SYDVKM. The CDR3 DNA follows: TGTGCCAGCAGTTTTGGGACAGGGGGAGTAGGCACTGAAGCTTTCTTT. Encoded protein: CASSFGTGGVGTEAFF.

The chain has TRBV5-1 and TRBJ2-5; 7 bases are shared with TRBD1. Per the germline V gene, CDR1 is SGHRS and CDR2 is YFSETQ. Trimming removed 4 bases from V and 3 bases from J; junction bases left unmatched: 9. The CDR3 totals 15 residues. CDR3 amino acids: CASSLMTDREETQYF. Here the CDR3 DNA reads TGCGCCAGCAGCCTGATGACCGACAGGGAAGAGACCCAGTACTTC.

The chain joins TRBV29-1 to TRBJ2-1; 8 bases agree with TRBD1. The germline gives CDR1 SQVTM, CDR2 ANQGSEA. V lost 4 bases to trimming and J lost 4 bases; unmatched junction nucleotides: 6. This CDR3 comprises 14 residues. The CDR3 DNA follows: TGCAGCGTTGGCTCGGGACAGGCGTACAATGAGCAGTTCTTC. As protein: CSVGSGQAYNEQFF.

This clone appeared once. This chain joins TRBV5-1 and TRBJ1-2; perhaps TRBD1 as D (6 bases). Per the germline V gene, CDR1 is SGHRS and CDR2 is YFSETQ. V lost 0 bases and J lost 4, with 16 bases in between. CDR3 length: 16 residues. CDR3 sequence (DNA): TGCGCCAGCAGCTTGGCGGGCCCAGGGGTGGGCTATGGCTACACCTTC. It is translated as CASSLAGPGVGYGYTF.

V gene TRBV29-1 combines with J gene TRBJ2-5, with TRBD1 matching 9 bases. Trimming took 7 bases from V and 3 from J; bases not matched to a gene: 3. The germline CDR1 and CDR2 sequences are SQVTM and ANQGSEA. The CDR3 runs to 12 residues. The CDR3 here is CSGGTGKETQYF. CDR3 nucleotides: TGCAGCGGGGGGACAGGGAAAGAGACCCAGTACTTC.